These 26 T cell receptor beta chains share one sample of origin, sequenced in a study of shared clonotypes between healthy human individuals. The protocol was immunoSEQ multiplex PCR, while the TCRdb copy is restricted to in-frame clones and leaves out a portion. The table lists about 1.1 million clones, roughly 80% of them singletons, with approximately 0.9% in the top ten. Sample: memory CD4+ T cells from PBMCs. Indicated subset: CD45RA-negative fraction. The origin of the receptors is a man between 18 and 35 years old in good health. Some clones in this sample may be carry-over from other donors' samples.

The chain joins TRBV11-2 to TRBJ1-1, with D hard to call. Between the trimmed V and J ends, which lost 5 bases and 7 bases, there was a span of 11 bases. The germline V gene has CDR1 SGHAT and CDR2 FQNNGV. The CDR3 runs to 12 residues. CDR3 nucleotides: TGTGCCAGCAGCCTAGCCCGGTTTGAAGCTTTCTTT. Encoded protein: CASSLARFEAFF.

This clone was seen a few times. In DNA form, the CDR3 reads TGTGCCAGCCGGTTTGGGGATAATAGCGGGGGAAACACCGGGGAGCTGTTTTTT. This sequence encodes CASRFGDNSGGNTGELFF. J is TRBJ2-2 and V is TRBV11-1, with 9 positions matching TRBD2. V gave up 8 bases and J gave up 2 bases; unmatched junction bases: 15. CDR1 is SGHAT, CDR2 FQDESV, per germline (reference sequence). The CDR3 length is 18 residues.

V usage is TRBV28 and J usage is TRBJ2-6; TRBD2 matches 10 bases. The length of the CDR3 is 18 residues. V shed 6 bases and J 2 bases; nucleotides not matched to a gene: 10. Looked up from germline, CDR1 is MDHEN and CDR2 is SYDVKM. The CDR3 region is CASRWSSGSRTGANVLTF. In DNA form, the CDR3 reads TGTGCCAGCAGATGGTCTAGCGGGAGCCGGACTGGGGCCAACGTCCTGACTTTC.

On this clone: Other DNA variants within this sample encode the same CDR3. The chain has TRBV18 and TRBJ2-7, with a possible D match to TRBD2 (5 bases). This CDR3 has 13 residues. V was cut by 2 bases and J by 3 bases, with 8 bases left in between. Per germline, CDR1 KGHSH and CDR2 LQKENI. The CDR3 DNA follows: TGTGCCAGCTCACCAGGACGGGACTACGAGCAGTACTTC. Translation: CASSPGRDYEQYF.

The CDR3 DNA reads TGTGCCAGCAGTTTGCTGCCGACAGGGGGATTGATTAGTGGCTACACCTTC. It encodes CASSLLPTGGLISGYTF. The V call is TRBV27, the J call TRBJ1-2; 9 bases are a match to TRBD1. V shed 3 bases, J shed 7 bases, and the junction held 15 bases outside the gene matches. The CDR3 spans 17 residues. The germline V gene encodes CDR1 MNHEY and CDR2 SMNVEV (reference sequence).

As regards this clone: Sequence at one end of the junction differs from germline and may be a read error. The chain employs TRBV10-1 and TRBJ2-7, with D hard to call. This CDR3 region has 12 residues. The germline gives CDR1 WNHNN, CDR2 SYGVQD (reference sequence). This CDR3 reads CASSEPPPPSCF. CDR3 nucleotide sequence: TGCGCCAGCAGTGAGCCTCCACCCCCCTCGTGCTTC.

CDR3 in DNA: TGTGCCAGCAGCTCCAGACTAGTCGCACCACGGGAGACCCAGTACTTC. Protein: CASSSRLVAPRETQYF. The chain carries TRBV11-2 and TRBJ2-5, with D possibly TRBD2 on 6 matching bases. Trimming cost V 4 bases and J 5 bases, with 20 bases left between them. CDR1 is SGHAT, CDR2 FQNNGV, per germline. The CDR3 consists of 16 residues.

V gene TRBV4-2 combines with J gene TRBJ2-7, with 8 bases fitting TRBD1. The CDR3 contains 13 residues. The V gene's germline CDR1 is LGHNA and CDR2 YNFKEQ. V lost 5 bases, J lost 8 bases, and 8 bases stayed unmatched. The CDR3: CASSTPQGAQQYF. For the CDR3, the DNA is TGTGCCAGCAGCACCCCGCAGGGGGCTCAGCAGTACTTC.

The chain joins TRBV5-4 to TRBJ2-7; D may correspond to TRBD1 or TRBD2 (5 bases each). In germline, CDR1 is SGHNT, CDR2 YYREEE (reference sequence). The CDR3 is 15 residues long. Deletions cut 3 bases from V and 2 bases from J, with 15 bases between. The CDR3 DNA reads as TGTGCCAGCAGCTCGGGTGGGACCGCCACCTACGAGCAGTACTTC. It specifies CASSSGGTATYEQYF.

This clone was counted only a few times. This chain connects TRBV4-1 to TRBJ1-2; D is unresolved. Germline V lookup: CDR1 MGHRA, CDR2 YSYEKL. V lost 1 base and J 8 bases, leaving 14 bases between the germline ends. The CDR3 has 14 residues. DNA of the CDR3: TGCGCCAGCAGCCAAGGGACGCAATGGGAAGGCTACACCTTC. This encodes CASSQGTQWEGYTF.

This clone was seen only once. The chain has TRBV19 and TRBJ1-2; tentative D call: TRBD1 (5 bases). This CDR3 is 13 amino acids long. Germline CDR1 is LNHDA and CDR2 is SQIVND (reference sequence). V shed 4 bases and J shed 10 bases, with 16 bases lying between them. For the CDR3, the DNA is TGTGCCAGTAGTACGGATCCCCAGGGAGACTACACCTTC. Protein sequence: CASSTDPQGDYTF.

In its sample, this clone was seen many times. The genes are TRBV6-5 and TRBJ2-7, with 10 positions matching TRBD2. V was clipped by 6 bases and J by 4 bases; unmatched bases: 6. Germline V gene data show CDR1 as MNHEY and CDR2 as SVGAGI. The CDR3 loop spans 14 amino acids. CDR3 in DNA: TGTGCCAGCAGGAGCGGGAGGGCCGGGTACGAGCAGTACTTC. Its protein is CASRSGRAGYEQYF.

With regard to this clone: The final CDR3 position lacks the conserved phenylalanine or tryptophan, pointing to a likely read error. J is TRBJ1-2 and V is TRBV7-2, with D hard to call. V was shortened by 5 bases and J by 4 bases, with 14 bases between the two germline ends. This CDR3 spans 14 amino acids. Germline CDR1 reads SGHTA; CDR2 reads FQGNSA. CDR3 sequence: CASSPAGETYGYTS. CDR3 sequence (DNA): TGTGCCAGCAGCCCGGCCGGGGAAACCTATGGCTACACCTCC.

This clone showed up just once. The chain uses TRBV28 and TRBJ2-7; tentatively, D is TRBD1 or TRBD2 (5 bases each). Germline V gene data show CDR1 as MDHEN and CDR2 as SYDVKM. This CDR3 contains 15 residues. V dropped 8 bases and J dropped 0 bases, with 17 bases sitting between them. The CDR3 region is CASSSAGTRSYEQYF. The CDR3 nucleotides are TGTGCCAGCTCATCCGCAGGGACCCGCTCCTACGAGCAGTACTTC. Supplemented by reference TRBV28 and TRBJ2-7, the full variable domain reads DVKVTQSSRYLVKRTGEKVFLECVQDMDHENMFWYRQDPGLGLRLIYFSYDVKMKEKGDIPEGYSVSREKKERFSLILESASTNQTSMYLCASSSAGTRSYEQYFGPGTRLTVT.

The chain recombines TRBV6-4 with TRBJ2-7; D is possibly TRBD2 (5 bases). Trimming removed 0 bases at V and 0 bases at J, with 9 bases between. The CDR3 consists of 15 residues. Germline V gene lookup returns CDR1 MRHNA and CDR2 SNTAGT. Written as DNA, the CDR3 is TGTGCCAGCAGTGACTCCCCGGACTTCTCCTACGAGCAGTACTTC. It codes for CASSDSPDFSYEQYF.

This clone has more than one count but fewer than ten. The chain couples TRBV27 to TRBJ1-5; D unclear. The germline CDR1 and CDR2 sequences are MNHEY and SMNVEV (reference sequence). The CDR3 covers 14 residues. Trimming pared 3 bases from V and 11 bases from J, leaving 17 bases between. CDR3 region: CASSLSGYESAQHF. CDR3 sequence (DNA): TGTGCCAGCAGTTTGTCGGGGTACGAATCAGCCCAGCATTTT.

The CDR3 DNA reads as TGCGCCAGCAGCTTGTTTAGGACCCATACGGATGGCTACACCTTC. It is translated as CASSLFRTHTDGYTF. The chain couples TRBV5-1 to TRBJ1-2; D not certain. Germline-derived CDR1 and CDR2 are SGHRS and YFSETQ. CDR3 size: 15 residues. V dropped 1 base and J dropped 6 bases, with 16 bases sitting between them.

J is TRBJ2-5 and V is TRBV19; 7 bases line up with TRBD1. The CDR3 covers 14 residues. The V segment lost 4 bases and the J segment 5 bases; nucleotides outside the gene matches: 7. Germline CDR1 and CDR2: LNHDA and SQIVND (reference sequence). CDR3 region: CASSNRGGSETQYF. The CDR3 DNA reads TGTGCCAGTAGTAACAGGGGCGGTAGCGAGACCCAGTACTTC.

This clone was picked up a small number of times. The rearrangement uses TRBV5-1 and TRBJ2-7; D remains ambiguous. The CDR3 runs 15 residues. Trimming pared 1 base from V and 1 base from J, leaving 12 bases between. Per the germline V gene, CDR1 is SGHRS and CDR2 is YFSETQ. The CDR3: CASSLRSVGSYEQYF. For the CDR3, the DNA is TGCGCCAGCAGCTTGCGAAGCGTGGGGTCCTACGAGCAGTACTTC.

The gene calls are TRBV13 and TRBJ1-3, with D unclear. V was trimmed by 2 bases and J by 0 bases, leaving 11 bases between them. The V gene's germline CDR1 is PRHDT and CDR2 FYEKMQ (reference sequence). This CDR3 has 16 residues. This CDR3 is CASSLNLPSSGNTIYF. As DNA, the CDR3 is TGTGCCAGCAGCTTAAATCTACCGAGCTCTGGAAACACCATATATTTT.

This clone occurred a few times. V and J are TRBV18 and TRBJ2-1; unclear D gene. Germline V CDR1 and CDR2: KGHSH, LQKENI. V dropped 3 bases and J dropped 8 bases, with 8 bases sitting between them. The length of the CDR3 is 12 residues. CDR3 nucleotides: TGTGCCAGCTCACCGGTGTCCGATGAGCAGTTCTTC. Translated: CASSPVSDEQFF.

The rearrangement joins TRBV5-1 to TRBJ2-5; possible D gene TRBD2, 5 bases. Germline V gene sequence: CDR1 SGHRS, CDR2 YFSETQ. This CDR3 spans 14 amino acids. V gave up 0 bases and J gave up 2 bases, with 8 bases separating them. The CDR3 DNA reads TGCGCCAGCAGCTTGGTCGGGATACAAGAGACCCAGTACTTC. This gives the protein CASSLVGIQETQYF.

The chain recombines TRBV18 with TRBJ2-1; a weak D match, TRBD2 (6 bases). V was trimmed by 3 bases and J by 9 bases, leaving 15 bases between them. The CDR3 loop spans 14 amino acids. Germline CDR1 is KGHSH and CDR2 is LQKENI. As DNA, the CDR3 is TGTGCCAGCTCACCCGCTCCTGAGGGAGGTGAGCAGTTCTTC. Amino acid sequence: CASSPAPEGGEQFF.

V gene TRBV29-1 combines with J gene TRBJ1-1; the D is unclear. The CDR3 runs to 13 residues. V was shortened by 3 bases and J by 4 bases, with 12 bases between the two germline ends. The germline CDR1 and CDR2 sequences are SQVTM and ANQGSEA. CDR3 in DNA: TGCAGCGTTGACGAAAGTCGAGGCACTGAAGCTTTCTTT. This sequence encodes CSVDESRGTEAFF.

CDR3 in DNA: TGTGCCAGCAGCGTTATGGCGGGAGGGGCAGAGACCCAGTACTTC. Translating gives CASSVMAGGAETQYF. The chain is built from TRBV9 and TRBJ2-5; 9 bases fit TRBD2. Trimming took 2 bases from V and 4 from J; bases not matched to a gene: 6. This CDR3 has 15 amino acids. CDR1 and CDR2 from the germline V gene are SGDLS and YYNGEE.

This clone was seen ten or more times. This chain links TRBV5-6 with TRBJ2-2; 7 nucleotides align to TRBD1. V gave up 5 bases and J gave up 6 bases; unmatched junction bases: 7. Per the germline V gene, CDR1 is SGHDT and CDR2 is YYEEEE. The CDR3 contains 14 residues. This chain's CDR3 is CASSLTGTAGELFF. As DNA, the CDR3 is TGTGCCAGCAGTTTGACAGGGACCGCCGGGGAGCTGTTTTTT.